This entry lists 16 T cell receptor beta chains sequenced from one sample in a study of cytomegalovirus exposure and HLA in healthy donors. The primer mix had 60 Vbeta and 13 Jbeta primers. Libraries were prepared by immunoSEQ multiplex PCR; TCRdb keeps only in-frame clonotypes and omits some of them. There are 130,000 to 150,000 clones in the sample; around 76% occur only once, and roughly 3% lies in the top ten. The sample taken for sequencing was PBMCs. These receptors came from a male donor in good health and CMV-seronegative.

This clone was observed a few times. The CDR3 DNA is TGTGCCAGCTCCCCTACAGACAGCAACACTGAAGCTTTCTTT. Its translation is CASSPTDSNTEAFF. This chain joins TRBV18 and TRBJ1-1; D is possibly TRBD1 (5 bases). V lost 6 bases and J lost 2, with 13 bases in between. Germline CDR1 and CDR2: KGHSH and LQKENI. CDR3 length: 14 residues.

The chain joins TRBV14 to TRBJ1-2; D is uncertain. Trimming pared 2 bases from V and 5 bases from J, leaving 9 bases between. Germline values: CDR1 SGHDN, CDR2 FVKESK. The CDR3 contains 13 residues. The CDR3 region is CASSQKRGYGYTF. The DNA for the CDR3 is TGTGCCAGCAGCCAAAAGAGAGGGTATGGCTACACCTTC.

The chain links TRBV30 to TRBJ1-1, with D possibly being TRBD1 (6 bases). Trimming left V 3 bases short and J 4 bases short, with 15 bases between. Looked up from germline, CDR1 is GTSNPN and CDR2 is SVGIG (reference sequence). This CDR3 has 14 amino acids. The CDR3 reads CAWSAGRGFTEAFF. Here the CDR3 DNA reads TGTGCCTGGAGCGCGGGGAGGGGGTTCACTGAAGCTTTCTTT.

DNA of the CDR3: TGTGCCAGCAGTGACAAGAGGGGGCTAGTCGAGCAGTACTTC. Translation gives CASSDKRGLVEQYF. The chain is built from TRBV6-5 and TRBJ2-7; 7 bases fit TRBD1. This CDR3 contains 14 residues. CDR1 and CDR2 (germline): MNHEY, SVGAGI. V gave up 5 bases and J gave up 6 bases; unmatched junction bases: 10.

The chain couples TRBV5-4 to TRBJ1-2; 8 bases map to TRBD1. V was pared by 6 bases and J by 7 bases, with 8 bases of the junction left unmatched. The CDR3 is 13 amino acids. Germline lookup yields CDR1 SGHNT and CDR2 YYREEE (reference sequence). The DNA of the CDR3 is TGTGCCAGCAACATACAGGGGGTACTTGGCTACACCTTC. It yields the protein CASNIQGVLGYTF.

V usage is TRBV4-1 and J usage is TRBJ1-2; 8 bases match TRBD1. Germline V lookup: CDR1 MGHRA, CDR2 YSYEKL. V lost 4 bases and J lost 5; bases outside the gene matches: 12. The CDR3 loop spans 16 amino acids. Written as DNA, the CDR3 is TGCGCCAGCAGCCGGACAGGGCCATCCACAAGTTATGGCTACACCTTC. This sequence encodes CASSRTGPSTSYGYTF.

This clone was counted a single time. Relative to the germline gene, one junction end is altered; a read error may explain this. The same CDR3 is also encoded by other DNA sequences in this sample. The V call is TRBV30, the J call TRBJ1-6; a weak D match, TRBD1 (6 bases). The CDR3 runs 15 residues. Germline-derived CDR1 and CDR2 are GTSNPN and SVGIG (reference sequence). The CDR3 DNA reads as TGCGCCTGGAGGGGGGCAGGGGACGGGAATTCACCCCTCCACTTT. The encoded protein is CAWRGAGDGNSPLHF.

The V and J genes are TRBV6-5 and TRBJ1-3, with a tentative D call TRBD1 (6 bases). V was clipped by 6 bases and J by 4 bases, with 13 bases between them. The CDR3 runs 14 residues. CDR1 MNHEY and CDR2 SVGAGI come from the germline V gene. The CDR3 spells CASSRGQPGNTIYF. CDR3 coding DNA: TGTGCCAGCAGCCGGGGACAACCAGGAAACACCATATATTTT.

The chain joins TRBV30 to TRBJ2-1; 7 bases are shared with TRBD2. This CDR3 is 16 amino acids long. The trim removed 0 bases at V and 8 bases at J, leaving 13 bases unmatched. From germline, CDR1 is GTSNPN and CDR2 SVGIG (reference sequence). CDR3 region: CAWSVHSAGVRDEQFF. CDR3 coding DNA: TGTGCCTGGAGTGTACACTCGGCGGGAGTAAGGGATGAGCAGTTCTTC.

This clone is a singleton in its sample. The chain recombines TRBV11-3 with TRBJ2-2; TRBD1 is a possible D gene (6 bases). CDR3 length: 14 amino acids. V was shortened by 5 bases and J by 7 bases, with 14 bases between the two germline ends. Germline loops: CDR1 SGHNT, CDR2 YENEEA. CDR3 amino acids: CASSVDSSIGELFF. The CDR3 nucleotides are TGTGCCAGCAGCGTGGACAGCTCGATCGGGGAGCTGTTTTTT.

This sequence joins TRBV5-6 and TRBJ1-4; D perhaps matches TRBD1 (5 bases). Germline CDR1 and CDR2: SGHDT and YYEEEE. V was clipped by 0 bases and J by 12 bases, with 6 bases between them. This CDR3 spans 11 amino acids. CDR3 residues: CASSLAGELFF. For the CDR3, the DNA is TGTGCCAGCAGCTTGGCGGGGGAACTGTTTTTT.

The chain recombines TRBV27 with TRBJ2-1; 13 nucleotides agree with TRBD2. This CDR3 spans 18 amino acids. CDR1 and CDR2 from the germline V gene are MNHEY and SMNVEV (reference sequence). Trimming cost V 5 bases and J 3 bases; bases outside gene matches: 10. The CDR3 protein is CASSRRRTSGSIYNEQFF. For the CDR3, the DNA is TGTGCCAGCAGTCGCCGCAGGACTAGCGGGAGTATCTACAATGAGCAGTTCTTC.

CDR3 residues: CASSVGAAGVADTQYF. The DNA of the CDR3 is TGTGCCAGCAGCGTAGGAGCGGCGGGAGTGGCAGATACGCAGTATTTT. V usage is TRBV9 and J usage is TRBJ2-3, with 7 bases identical to TRBD2. Trimming at V came to 0 bases and at J to 4 bases, leaving 8 bases not matched to a gene. This CDR3 is built from 16 residues. The germline V gene encodes CDR1 SGDLS and CDR2 YYNGEE.

The chain combines TRBV6-6 with TRBJ1-2; D is perhaps TRBD1 (5 bases). The V and J ends lost 1 base and 3 bases respectively, with 12 bases between them. This CDR3 comprises 15 residues. Germline V gene lookup returns CDR1 MNHNY and CDR2 SVGAGI (reference sequence). CDR3 protein: CASSYLGGVDYGYTF. As DNA, the CDR3 is TGTGCCAGCAGTTACTTGGGAGGGGTTGACTATGGCTACACCTTC.

The rearrangement uses TRBV1 and TRBJ2-1; the D segment call TRBD1 is taken from the table without a DNA check. TRBV1 is listed as a pseudogene. The length of the CDR3 is 14 residues. The CDR3 nucleotides are TGCACCAGCAGCCCCAGGGATGAAAGCGATGAGCAGTTCTTC. The encoded protein is CTSSPRDESDEQFF.

This clone has only a few counts. The V call is TRBV6-5, the J call TRBJ1-1; 10 positions agree with TRBD1. The CDR3 spans 14 residues. Germline loops: CDR1 MNHEY, CDR2 SVGAGI. Trimming at V came to 7 bases and at J to 5 bases, leaving 7 bases not matched to a gene. The CDR3 DNA reads as TGTGCCAGCACCCGGGACAGGGGATATACTGAAGCTTTCTTT. Protein sequence: CASTRDRGYTEAFF.